The entry below gives a single T cell receptor beta chain sequence along with its context. The data stem from a study of blood T cell repertoires in COVID-19. The overall study: Sources were T cells, B-cell-depleted T cells, or PBMCs; the material itself was cDNA or gDNA.

In the original processing: For nucleated cells, counts were estimated from reference gene primer amplification. Assay: immunoSEQ multiplex PCR; the TCRdb copy retains only in-frame clones and omits some. Clone size and the V and J calls come from that table; the DNA yielded D and trimming. This sample yields 110,000 to 150,000 clones, of which more than 75% are seen a single time; around 5% belongs to the top ten. The Seattle site enrolled patients during active infection and followed them longitudinally. V lost 1 base, J lost 7 bases, and 6 bases stayed unmatched. CDR1 is GTSNPN and CDR2 is SVGIG in the germline V gene (reference sequence). The CDR3 contains 14 residues.

This rearrangement joins TRBV30 to TRBJ2-5; 10 bases are shared with TRBD2. Sequenced material: peripheral blood. This clonotype was sampled from a woman in her seventies with COVID-19, enrolled during active disease. The CDR3 region has the DNA TGTGCCTGGAGTGCCAGCGGGGGGGCCGGGACCCAGTACTTC. It translates to CAWSASGGAGTQYF.